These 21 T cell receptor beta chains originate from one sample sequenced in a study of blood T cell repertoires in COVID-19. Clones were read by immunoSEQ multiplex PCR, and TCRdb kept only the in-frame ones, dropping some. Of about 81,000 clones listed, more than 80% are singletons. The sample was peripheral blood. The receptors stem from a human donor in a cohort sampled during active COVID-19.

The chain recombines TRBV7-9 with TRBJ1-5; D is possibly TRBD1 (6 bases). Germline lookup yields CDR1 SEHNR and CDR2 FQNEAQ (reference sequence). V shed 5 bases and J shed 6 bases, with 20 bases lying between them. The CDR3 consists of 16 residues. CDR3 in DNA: TGTGCCAGCAGCGTCACCGGGACAATTCCCTTTCAGCCCCAGCATTTT. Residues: CASSVTGTIPFQPQHF.

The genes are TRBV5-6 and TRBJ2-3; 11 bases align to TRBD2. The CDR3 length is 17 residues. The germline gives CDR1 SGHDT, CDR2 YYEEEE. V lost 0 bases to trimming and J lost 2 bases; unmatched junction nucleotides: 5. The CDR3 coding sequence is TGTGCCAGCAGCTTGGGGCTAGCGGGGGGCTACACAGATACGCAGTATTTT. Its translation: CASSLGLAGGYTDTQYF.

The CDR3 DNA is TGTGCCAGCAGCCAGTACGATGACACGACTAACTATGGCTACACCTTC. It specifies CASSQYDDTTNYGYTF. This chain joins TRBV3-1 (or the pseudogene TRBV3-2) and TRBJ1-2; D unclear. The CDR3 totals 16 residues. Trimming stripped 3 bases from V and 0 bases from J, with 14 bases between. Germline-derived CDR1 and CDR2 are LGHDT and YNNKEL (reference sequence).

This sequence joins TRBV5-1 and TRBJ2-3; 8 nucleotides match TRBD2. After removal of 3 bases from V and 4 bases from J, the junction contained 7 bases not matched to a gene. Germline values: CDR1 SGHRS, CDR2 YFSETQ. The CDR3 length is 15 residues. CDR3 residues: CASSWGRGGPDTQYF. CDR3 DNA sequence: TGCGCCAGCAGCTGGGGCCGGGGGGGCCCAGATACGCAGTATTTT.

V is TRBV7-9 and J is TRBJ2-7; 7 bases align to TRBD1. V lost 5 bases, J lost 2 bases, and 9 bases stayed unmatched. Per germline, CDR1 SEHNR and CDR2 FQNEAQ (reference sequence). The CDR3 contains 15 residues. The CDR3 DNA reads TGTGCCAGCAGCCTAGGTCAGGGGGTAGCCTACGAGCAGTACTTC. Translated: CASSLGQGVAYEQYF.

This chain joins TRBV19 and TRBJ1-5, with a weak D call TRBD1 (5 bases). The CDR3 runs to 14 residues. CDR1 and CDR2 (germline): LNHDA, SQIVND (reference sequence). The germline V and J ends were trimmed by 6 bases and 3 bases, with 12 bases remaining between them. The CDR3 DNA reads TGTGCCAGTAGGCTGACAGCTATCAATCAGCCCCAGCATTTT. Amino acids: CASRLTAINQPQHF.

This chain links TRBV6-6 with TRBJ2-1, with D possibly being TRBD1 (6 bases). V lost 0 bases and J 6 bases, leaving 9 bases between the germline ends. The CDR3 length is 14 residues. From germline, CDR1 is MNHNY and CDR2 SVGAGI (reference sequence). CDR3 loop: CASSYSRDTNEQFF. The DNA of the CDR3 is TGTGCCAGCAGTTACTCGAGGGACACCAATGAGCAGTTCTTC.

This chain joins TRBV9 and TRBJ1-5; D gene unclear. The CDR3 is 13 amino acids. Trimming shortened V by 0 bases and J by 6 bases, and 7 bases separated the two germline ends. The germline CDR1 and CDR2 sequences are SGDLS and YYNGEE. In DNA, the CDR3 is TGTGCCAGCAGCGTAGGATTCAGTCAGCCCCAGCATTTT. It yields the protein CASSVGFSQPQHF.

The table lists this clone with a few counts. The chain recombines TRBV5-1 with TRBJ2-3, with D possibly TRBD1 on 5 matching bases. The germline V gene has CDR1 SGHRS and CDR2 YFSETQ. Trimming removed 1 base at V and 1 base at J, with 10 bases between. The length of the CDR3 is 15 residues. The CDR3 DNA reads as TGCGCCAGCAGCTTGTGGGGCGACCGCACAGATACGCAGTATTTT. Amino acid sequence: CASSLWGDRTDTQYF.

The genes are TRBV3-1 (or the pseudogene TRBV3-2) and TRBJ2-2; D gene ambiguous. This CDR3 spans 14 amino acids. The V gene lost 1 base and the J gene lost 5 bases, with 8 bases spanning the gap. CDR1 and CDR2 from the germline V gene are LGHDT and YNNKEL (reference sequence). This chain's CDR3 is CASSQAKRTGELFF. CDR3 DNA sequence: TGTGCCAGCAGCCAAGCAAAGAGAACCGGGGAGCTGTTTTTT.

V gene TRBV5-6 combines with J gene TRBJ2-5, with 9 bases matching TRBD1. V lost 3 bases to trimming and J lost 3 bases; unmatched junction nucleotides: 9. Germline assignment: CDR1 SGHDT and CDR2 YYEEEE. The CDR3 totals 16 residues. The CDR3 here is CASSWGLGTGKETQYF. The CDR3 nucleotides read TGTGCCAGCAGCTGGGGCTTAGGGACAGGGAAAGAGACCCAGTACTTC.

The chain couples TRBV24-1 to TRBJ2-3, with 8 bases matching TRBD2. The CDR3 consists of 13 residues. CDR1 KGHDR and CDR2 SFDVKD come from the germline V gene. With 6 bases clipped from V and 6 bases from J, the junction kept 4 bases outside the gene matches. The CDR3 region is CATSSGGGDTQYF. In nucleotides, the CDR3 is TGTGCCACCAGTAGCGGGGGTGGGGATACGCAGTATTTT.

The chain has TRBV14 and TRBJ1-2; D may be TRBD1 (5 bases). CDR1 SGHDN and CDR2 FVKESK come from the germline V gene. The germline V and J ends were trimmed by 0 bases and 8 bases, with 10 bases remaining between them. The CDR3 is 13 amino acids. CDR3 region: CASSQDRAYGYTF. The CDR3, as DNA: TGTGCCAGCAGCCAAGACAGGGCTTACGGCTACACCTTC.

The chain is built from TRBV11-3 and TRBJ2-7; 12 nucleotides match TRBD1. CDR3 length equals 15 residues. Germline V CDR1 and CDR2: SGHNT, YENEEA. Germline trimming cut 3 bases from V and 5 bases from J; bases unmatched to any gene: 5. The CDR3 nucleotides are TGTGCCAGCAGCTTGAGGGGACAGGGGGCGAACGAGCAGTACTTC. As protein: CASSLRGQGANEQYF.

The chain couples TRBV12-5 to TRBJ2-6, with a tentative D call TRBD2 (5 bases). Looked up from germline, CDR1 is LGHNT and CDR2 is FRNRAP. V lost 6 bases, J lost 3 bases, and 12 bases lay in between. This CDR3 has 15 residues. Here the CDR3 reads CASGVGVDGANVLTF. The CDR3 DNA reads TGTGCTAGTGGCGTGGGAGTTGATGGGGCCAACGTCCTGACTTTC.

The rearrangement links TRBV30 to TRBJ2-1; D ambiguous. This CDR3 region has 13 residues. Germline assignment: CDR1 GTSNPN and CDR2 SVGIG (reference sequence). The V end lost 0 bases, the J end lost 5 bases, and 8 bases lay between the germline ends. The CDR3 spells CAWSVNRNNEQFF. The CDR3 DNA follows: TGTGCCTGGAGTGTAAACAGAAACAATGAGCAGTTCTTC.

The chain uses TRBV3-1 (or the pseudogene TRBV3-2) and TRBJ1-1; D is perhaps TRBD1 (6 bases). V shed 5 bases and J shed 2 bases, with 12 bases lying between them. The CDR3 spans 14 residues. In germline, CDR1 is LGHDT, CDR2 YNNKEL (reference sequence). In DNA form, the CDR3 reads TGTGCCAGCAGCATGCGGACAGTCAACACTGAAGCTTTCTTT. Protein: CASSMRTVNTEAFF.

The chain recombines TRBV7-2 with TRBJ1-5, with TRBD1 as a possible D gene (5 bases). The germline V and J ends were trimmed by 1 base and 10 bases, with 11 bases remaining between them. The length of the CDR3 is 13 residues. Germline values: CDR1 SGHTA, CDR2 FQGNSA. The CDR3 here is CASSLGERTPQHF. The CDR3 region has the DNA TGTGCCAGCAGCTTAGGAGAACGGACACCCCAGCATTTT.

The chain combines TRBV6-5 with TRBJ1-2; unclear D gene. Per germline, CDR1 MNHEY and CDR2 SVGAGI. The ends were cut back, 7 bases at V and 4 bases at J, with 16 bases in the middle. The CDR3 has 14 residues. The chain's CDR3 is CASTLSPRIYGYTF. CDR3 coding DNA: TGTGCCAGCACTCTATCCCCAAGAATCTATGGCTACACCTTC.

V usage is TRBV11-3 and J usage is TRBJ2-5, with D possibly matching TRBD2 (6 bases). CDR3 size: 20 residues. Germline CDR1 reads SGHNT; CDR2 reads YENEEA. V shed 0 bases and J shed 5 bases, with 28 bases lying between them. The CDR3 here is CASSLDQAWRASPFSETQYF. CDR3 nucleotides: TGTGCCAGCAGCTTAGATCAGGCGTGGAGGGCCAGCCCTTTTTCGGAGACCCAGTACTTC.

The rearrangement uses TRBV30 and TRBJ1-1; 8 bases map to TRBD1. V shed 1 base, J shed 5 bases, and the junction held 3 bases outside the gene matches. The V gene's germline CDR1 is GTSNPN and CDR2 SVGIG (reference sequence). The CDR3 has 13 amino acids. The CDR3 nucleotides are TGTGCCTGGAGTGAAGACAGGGGTACTGAAGCTTTCTTT. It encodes CAWSEDRGTEAFF.